This T cell receptor (beta chain) stems from a study of control samples from healthy donors and cancer patients. Produced via immunoSEQ multiplex PCR; TCRdb's table is partial and in-frame only. The sample lists more than 45,000 clones, 80% to 95% seen once, with around 0.91% in the top ten. V was shortened by 4 bases and J by 1 base, with 10 bases between the two germline ends. CDR1 and CDR2 from the germline V gene are SGHDN and FVKESK. The CDR3 covers 14 residues. The source material was PBMCs. This receptor was identified in a man aged 25-40 years with colorectal cancer. The chain joins TRBV14 to TRBJ1-1; possibly TRBD1 for D (5 bases). As DNA, the CDR3 is TGTGCCAGCAGCCGCATGGGGACGAACACTGAAGCTTTCTTT. It specifies CASSRMGTNTEAFF.